This TCR beta chain was recovered during a study of a mutant IDH1 vaccine in newly diagnosed glioma. General study findings and limits: Seemingly, top peripheral T cell clonotype changes bore no relation to pseudoprogression.

The sample's time point: week 35, safety follow-up. Every vaccine dose comprised 300 ug of mutant IDH1 20-mer peptide plus topical imiquimod. Some clones are missing from TCRdb's copy, which holds only in-frame ones; the method was immunoSEQ multiplex PCR. Among around 41,000 clones listed, approximately 92% were seen once. In the case of this clone: What it binds is not known.

The sequence was obtained from a middle-aged man with glioma. Material: PBMCs, obtained from a glioma patient whose treatment included an IDH1 peptide vaccine.

CDR3 in amino acids: CASSPLGGISTDTQYF. Written as DNA, the CDR3 is TGTGCCAGCAGCCCTCTGGGAGGGATTAGCACAGATACGCAGTATTTT. The chain couples TRBV7-9 to TRBJ2-3, with 7 bases lining up with TRBD2. CDR3 length: 16 residues. Germline CDR1 and CDR2: SEHNR and FQNEAQ (reference sequence). Germline trimming cut 5 bases from V and 0 bases from J; bases unmatched to any gene: 8.